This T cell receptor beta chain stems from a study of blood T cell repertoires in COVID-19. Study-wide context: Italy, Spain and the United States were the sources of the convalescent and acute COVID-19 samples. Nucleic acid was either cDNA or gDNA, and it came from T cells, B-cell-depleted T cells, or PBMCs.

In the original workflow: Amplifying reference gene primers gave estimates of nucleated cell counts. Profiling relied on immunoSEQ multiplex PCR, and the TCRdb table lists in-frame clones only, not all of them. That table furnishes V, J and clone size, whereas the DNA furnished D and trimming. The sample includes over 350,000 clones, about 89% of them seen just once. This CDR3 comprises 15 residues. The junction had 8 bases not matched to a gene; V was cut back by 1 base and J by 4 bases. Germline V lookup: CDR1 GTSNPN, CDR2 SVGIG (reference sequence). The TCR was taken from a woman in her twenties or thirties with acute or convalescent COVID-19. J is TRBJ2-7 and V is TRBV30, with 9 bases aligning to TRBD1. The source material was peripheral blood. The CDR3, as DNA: TGTGCCTGGAGTGCCCGGGACAGGGATTTTTACGAGCAGTACTTC. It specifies CAWSARDRDFYEQYF.